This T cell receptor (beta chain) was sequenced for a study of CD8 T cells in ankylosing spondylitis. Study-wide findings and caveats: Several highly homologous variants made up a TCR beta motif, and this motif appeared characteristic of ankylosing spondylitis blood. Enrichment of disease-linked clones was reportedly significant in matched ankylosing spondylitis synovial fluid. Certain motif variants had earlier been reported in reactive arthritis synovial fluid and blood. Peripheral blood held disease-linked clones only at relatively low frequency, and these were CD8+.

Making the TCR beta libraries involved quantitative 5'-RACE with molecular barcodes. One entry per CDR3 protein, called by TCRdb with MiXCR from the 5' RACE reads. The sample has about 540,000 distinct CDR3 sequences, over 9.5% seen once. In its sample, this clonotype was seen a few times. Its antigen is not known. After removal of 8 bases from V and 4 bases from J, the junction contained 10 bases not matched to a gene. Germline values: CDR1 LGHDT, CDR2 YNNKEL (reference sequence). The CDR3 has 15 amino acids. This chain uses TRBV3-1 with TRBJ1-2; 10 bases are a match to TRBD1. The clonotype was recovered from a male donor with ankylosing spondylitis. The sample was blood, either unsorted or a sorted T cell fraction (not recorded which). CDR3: CASADRGLNVYGYTF. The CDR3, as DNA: TGTGCCAGCGCCGACAGGGGGCTGAATGTCTATGGCTACACCTTC.